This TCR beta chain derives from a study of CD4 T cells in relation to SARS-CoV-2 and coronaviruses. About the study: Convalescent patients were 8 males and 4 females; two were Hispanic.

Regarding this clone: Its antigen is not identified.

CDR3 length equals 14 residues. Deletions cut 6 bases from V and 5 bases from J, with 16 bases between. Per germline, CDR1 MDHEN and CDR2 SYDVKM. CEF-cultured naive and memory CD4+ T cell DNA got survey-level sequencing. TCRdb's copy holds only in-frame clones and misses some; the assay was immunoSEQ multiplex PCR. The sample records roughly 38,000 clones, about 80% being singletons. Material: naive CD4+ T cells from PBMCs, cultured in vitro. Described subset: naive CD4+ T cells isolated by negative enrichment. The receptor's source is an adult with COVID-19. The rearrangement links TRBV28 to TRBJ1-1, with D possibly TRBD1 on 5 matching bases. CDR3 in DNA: TGTGCCAGCAGCTCCCGGGACCGGTGGACTGAAGCTTTCTTT. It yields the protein CASSSRDRWTEAFF.